This T cell receptor beta chain is drawn from a study of post-analysis software for immune sequencing data. CDR1 and CDR2 (germline): MDHEN, SYDVKM. V shed 6 bases and J 2 bases; nucleotides not matched to a gene: 4. The CDR3 has 14 residues. Concerning this clonotype: What it binds is not known.

Incorporated into the TCR beta cDNA libraries were unique molecular identifiers, which served to reduce PCR and sequencing biases. TCRdb passed the PCR reads through MiXCR, listing each CDR3 protein once. The table lists about 760,000 distinct CDR3 sequences, about 32% of them singletons. Points from the study as a whole: Among a handful of TRBV segments more frequent in patients than controls were TRBV5-6, TRBV5-1 and TRBV20-1.

This chain links TRBV28 with TRBJ2-1, with 7 nucleotides matching TRBD2. The source material was blood. This TCR was sampled from a girl between 10 and 17 years old with multiple sclerosis. The DNA for the CDR3 is TGTGCCAGCAGCCCAGCGGGACCCTACAATGAGCAGTTCTTC. Its protein product is CASSPAGPYNEQFF.